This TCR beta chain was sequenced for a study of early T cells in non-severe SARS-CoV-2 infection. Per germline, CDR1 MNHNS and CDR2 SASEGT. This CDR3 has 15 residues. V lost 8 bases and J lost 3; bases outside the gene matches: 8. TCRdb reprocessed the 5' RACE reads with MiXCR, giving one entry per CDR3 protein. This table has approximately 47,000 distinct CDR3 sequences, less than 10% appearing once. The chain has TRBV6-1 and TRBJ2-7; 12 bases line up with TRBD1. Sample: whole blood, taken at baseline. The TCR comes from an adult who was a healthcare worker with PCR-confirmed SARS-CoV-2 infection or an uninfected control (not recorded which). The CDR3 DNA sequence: TGTGCCAGCGCGACCGGGACAGGGGGCATCTACGAGCAGTACTTC. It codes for CASATGTGGIYEQYF.